Listed here is a single TCR beta chain. The PCR made use of 60 Vbeta and 13 Jbeta primers. Some clones are missing from TCRdb's copy, which holds only in-frame ones; the method was immunoSEQ multiplex PCR. Among roughly 120,000 clones, roughly 80% were seen once, and the ten largest hold around 4.1%. The data were obtained in a study of cytomegalovirus exposure and HLA in healthy donors. The germline V gene encodes CDR1 KGHSH and CDR2 LQKENI. With V trimmed by 6 bases and J by 6 bases, 6 bases remained unmatched. The CDR3 runs 14 residues. The sample was PBMCs. The origin of this receptor is a woman aged 35 to 49 in good health and CMV-seronegative. V and J are TRBV18 and TRBJ1-4; 8 bases fit TRBD1. CDR3 sequence reads: CASSQGAGYEKLFF. The CDR3 coding sequence is TGTGCCAGCTCCCAGGGGGCAGGTTATGAAAAACTGTTTTTT. The entire variable domain, with the rest obtained from reference TRBV18 and TRBJ1-4, is as follows: NAGVMQNPRHLVRRRGQEARLRCSPMKGHSHVYWYRQLPEEGLKFMVYLQKENIIDESGMPKERFSAEFPKEGPSILRIQQVVRGDSAAYFCASSQGAGYEKLFFGSGTQLSVL.